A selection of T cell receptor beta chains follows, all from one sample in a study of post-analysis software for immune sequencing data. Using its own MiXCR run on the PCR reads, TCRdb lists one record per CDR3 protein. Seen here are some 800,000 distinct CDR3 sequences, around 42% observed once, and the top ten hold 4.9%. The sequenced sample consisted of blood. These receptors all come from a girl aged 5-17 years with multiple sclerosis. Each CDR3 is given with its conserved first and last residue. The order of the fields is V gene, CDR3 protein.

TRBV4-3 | CASSHDWGNEQFF
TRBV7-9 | CASSFRDRGEQYF
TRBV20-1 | CSARSTTSGNPYNEQFF
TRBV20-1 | CSAPFAGGGNLSGEQYF
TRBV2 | CASRYGRSYEQYF
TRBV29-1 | CSVADDSNQPQHF
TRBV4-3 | CASSQDNRQNYGYTF
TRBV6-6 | CASSYEERNTEAFF
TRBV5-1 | CASSPVVPPETQYF
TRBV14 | CASSQVWAGEQYF
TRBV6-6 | CASSSTGPGEKLFF
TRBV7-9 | CASSFFADRGFGSPLHF
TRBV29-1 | CSVEPGRGGSYNEQFF
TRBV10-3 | CAIRDAGTGGITEAFF